These T cell receptor beta chains were read from a single sample in a study of blood T cell repertoires in COVID-19. TCRdb keeps only in-frame clones here, not all; method: immunoSEQ multiplex PCR. The sample contains 200,000 to 250,000 clones, around 87% of which appear only once. Sample: peripheral blood. These receptors originate from a woman in her 70s with active or convalescent COVID-19. CDR3s include the opening cysteine and the closing phenylalanine or tryptophan.

>TRBV11-2
CASSLVGTGFEKLFF
>TRBV11-2
CASSGWSGRGNIQYF
>TRBV4-3
CASSQEVGGYNEQFF
>TRBV2
CASSADRGRPGELFF
>TRBV7-6
CASSSNNPPLNYGYTF
>TRBV15
CATSRDSGYTF
>TRBV2
CASRRETYEQYF
>TRBV7-9
CASAEDASFGTGELFF
>TRBV28
CASRITGGAFF
>TRBV9
CASSGPRETDTQYF
>TRBV25-1
CASSESGTPSYEQYF
>TRBV7-6
CASSLAGGQTLLGYGYTF
>TRBV5-5
CASSLTGAETEAFF
>TRBV6-5
CATRWRSSYNSPLHF
>TRBV7-9
CASSSPRGEDFYEQYF
>TRBV18
CASSYRTGTGAVNTEAFF
>TRBV24-1
CATSEPRSDNEQFF
>TRBV21-1
CAGSSSRDRTTDTQYF
>TRBV7-9
CASTGTHNQPQHF
>TRBV3-1/TRBV3-2
CASSQVLAGTDTQYF
>TRBV21-1
CASSKCPGTHTDTQYF
>TRBV18
CASSLQGFSNQPQHF
>TRBV9
CASSLQGTNTEAFF
>TRBV5-6
CASSSPLAGPFYEQYF
>TRBV24-1
CATSDLTGTGVIEQFF
>TRBV4-1
CASSQGAGGPYNEQFF
>TRBV5-6
CASSLGQGLNTIYF
>TRBV2
CANPGQDYYGYTF
>TRBV5-1
CASSPGQLANTGELFF
>TRBV18
CASSPPGGPNYGYTF
>TRBV7-9
CASSPSRGDYGYTF
>TRBV5-1
CASRGPTSHYGYTF
>TRBV6-2/TRBV6-3
CASSLGSEQFF
>TRBV5-6
CASSPGVNTEAFF
>TRBV29-1
CSVKGGRGTEAFF
>TRBV18
CASSPRAQNTIYF
>TRBV9
CASSSDSRSYNEQFF
>TRBV5-1
CASSLETDQGLFF
>TRBV3-1/TRBV3-2
CASSPTVGAGGTGELFF
>TRBV4-1
CASSPTGLNEKLFF
>TRBV3-1/TRBV3-2
CASSLGLGVADTQYF
>TRBV19
CASSIRGQGNSPLHF
>TRBV7-2
CASSPSPGGYGYTF
>TRBV6-6
CAIGLGTSVDTQYF